These 9 T cell receptor beta chains were all obtained from the same sample, sequenced in a study of control samples from healthy donors and cancer patients. The table came from immunoSEQ multiplex PCR; TCRdb's copy has only in-frame clones and leaves some out. This table holds some 200,000 clones, about 95% found once. Input material: blood. Receptor source: a man aged 50 to 59 in good health.

This chain joins TRBV10-3 and TRBJ2-5, with 12 nucleotides matching TRBD2. CDR1 ENHRY and CDR2 SYGVKD come from the germline V gene. The V and J ends lost 3 bases and 7 bases, in that order; junction bases with no gene match: 6. The CDR3 contains 15 residues. The CDR3 here is CAISELAGGLGTQYF. In DNA, the CDR3 is TGTGCCATCAGTGAACTAGCGGGGGGTCTAGGGACCCAGTACTTC.

V is TRBV27 and J is TRBJ2-7; TRBD1 aligns across 7 bases. There are 20 residues in the CDR3. Trimming removed 3 bases from V and 3 bases from J; junction bases left unmatched: 23. Germline CDR1 reads MNHEY; CDR2 reads SMNVEV (reference sequence). The CDR3 DNA follows: TGTGCCAGCAGTTTGACAGGGTCCCGACTTATACCCCTCCGAATCTACGAGCAGTACTTC. It translates to CASSLTGSRLIPLRIYEQYF.

The chain links TRBV5-6 to TRBJ2-2; 8 bases fit TRBD1. The CDR3 runs 16 residues. Trimming took 4 bases from V and 6 from J; bases not matched to a gene: 11. CDR1 is SGHDT, CDR2 YYEEEE, per germline. The CDR3 spells CASSPDRGSTPGELFF. CDR3 coding DNA: TGTGCCAGCAGCCCAGACAGGGGATCTACCCCCGGGGAGCTGTTTTTT.

The chain uses TRBV11-3 and TRBJ2-1; 12 bases map to TRBD2. After removal of 4 bases from V and 8 bases from J, the junction contained 6 bases not matched to a gene. The CDR3 runs to 15 residues. CDR1 SGHNT and CDR2 YENEEA come from the germline V gene. The CDR3 spells CASSSGTSGPDEQFF. In DNA, the CDR3 is TGTGCCAGCAGCTCCGGGACTAGCGGGCCCGATGAGCAGTTCTTC.

This clone was seen once. The V call is TRBV20-1, the J call TRBJ1-1, with a weak D call TRBD1 (5 bases). From germline, CDR1 is DFQATT and CDR2 SNEGSKA (reference sequence). The CDR3 is made up of 11 amino acids. V lost 3 bases to trimming and J lost 8 bases, with 10 bases between them. CDR3 sequence: CSASSREEAFF. The CDR3 DNA follows: TGCAGTGCTAGTTCCAGGGAAGAAGCTTTCTTT.

This clone is a singleton in its sample. The chain links TRBV20-1 to TRBJ1-4; D unresolved. V lost 5 bases and J 8 bases, leaving 9 bases between the germline ends. The CDR3 consists of 11 residues. The germline V gene encodes CDR1 DFQATT and CDR2 SNEGSKA (reference sequence). This CDR3 reads CSAPGVEKLFF. DNA for the CDR3: TGCAGTGCTCCCGGAGTCGAAAAACTGTTTTTT.

V usage is TRBV11-3 and J usage is TRBJ2-5; the D is unclear. V lost 2 bases and J 7 bases, leaving 17 bases between the germline ends. The CDR3 loop spans 15 amino acids. The germline CDR1 and CDR2 sequences are SGHNT and YENEEA. The CDR3 DNA is TGTGCCAGCAGCTTATTAAATTTCCCCGCCAGGACCCAGTACTTC. Protein: CASSLLNFPARTQYF. Full variable domain (remainder filled in from reference TRBV11-3 and TRBJ2-5): EAGVVQSPRYKIIEKKQPVAFWCNPISGHNTLYWYLQNLGQGPELLIRYENEEAVDDSQLPKDRFSAERLKGVDSTLKIQPAELGDSAVYLCASSLLNFPARTQYFGPGTRLLVL.

The chain has TRBV29-1 and TRBJ1-1; TRBD1 agrees at 10 bases. Germline-derived CDR1 and CDR2 are SQVTM and ANQGSEA. The CDR3 has 13 amino acids. The junction had 8 bases not matched to a gene; V was cut back by 8 bases and J by 5 bases. The CDR3 DNA reads as TGCAGCATCCGACAGGGGGCAGGAACTGAAGCTTTCTTT. It translates to CSIRQGAGTEAFF.

This clone has just one count. This sequence joins TRBV19 and TRBJ2-1, with D perhaps TRBD1 (5 bases). V was cut by 2 bases and J by 10 bases, with 15 bases left in between. Germline-derived CDR1 and CDR2 are LNHDA and SQIVND (reference sequence). This CDR3 spans 14 amino acids. The CDR3 region is CASSIQGTVGEQFF. CDR3 sequence (DNA): TGTGCCAGTAGTATACAGGGCACGGTGGGGGAGCAGTTCTTC.